One sample yielded the 6 T cell receptor beta chains listed below, sequenced in a study of T cells in Graves' hyperthyroidism and ophthalmopathy (dated by TCRdb to about 2019). Library construction relied on multiplex PCR. Instrument on record: Illumina HiSeq 2000. Amplification of TCR beta CDR3 regions was carried out from RNA transcripts. A first-round RT-PCR of the TCR CDR3 used the HTBI primer set with the Qiagen OneStep RT-PCR kit. TCRdb reprocessing: public reads trimmed at Q25 with fastp, clones called with MiXCR, in-frame beta chains kept. Entries that share a CDR3 protein sequence are merged under the most common genes and DNA. The sample table lists about 350,000 distinct CDR3 sequences, approximately 15% of them with a count of one. The top ten constitute about 26% of the sample. Sequenced: blood. The receptors shown here come from a woman younger than 45 with Graves' hyperthyroidism.

This clonotype was detected only a few times. The V gene is TRBV7-8, the J gene TRBJ2-7; 7 nucleotides align to TRBD1. Germline assignment: CDR1 SGHVS and CDR2 FQNEAQ. V dropped 3 bases and J dropped 4; count of bases not matched to a gene: 6. The CDR3 extends over 14 amino acids. In DNA, the CDR3 is TGTGCCAGCAGCTTCAGGACAGGCACGTACGAGCAGTACTTC. This sequence encodes CASSFRTGTYEQYF. Filled out from reference TRBV7-8 and TRBJ2-7, the complete variable domain reads GAGVSQSPRYKVAKRGQDVALRCDPISGHVSLFWYQQALGQGPEFLTYFQNEAQLDKSGLPSDRFFAERPEGSVSTLKIQRTQQEDSAVYLCASSFRTGTYEQYFGPGTRLTVT.

This clonotype turned up a few times. This chain uses TRBV18 with TRBJ2-7, with 11 bases fitting TRBD2. Losses at the gene ends were 0 bases for V and 5 bases for J; bases not matched to a gene: 6. Germline lookup yields CDR1 KGHSH and CDR2 LQKENI. The CDR3 totals 16 residues. CDR3 in DNA: TGTGCCAGCTCACCACCGGGACTAGCGGTTGCTAACGAGCAGTACTTC. Its protein product is CASSPPGLAVANEQYF.

This clonotype came up many times. Compared with germline, one end of the junction differs, possibly owing to a read error. This chain connects TRBV7-7 to TRBJ2-5; perhaps TRBD1 as D (6 bases). This CDR3 has 14 residues. Per the germline V gene, CDR1 is SSHAT and CDR2 is FNYEAQ (reference sequence). Here the CDR3 reads CASSLLGTQETQYF. Here the CDR3 DNA reads TGTGCTAGCAGCTTATTGGGGACACAAGAGACCCAGTACTTC.

This clonotype was counted at least ten times. This chain uses TRBV24-1 with TRBJ2-1; D is possibly TRBD1 (5 bases). Germline-derived CDR1 and CDR2 are KGHDR and SFDVKD. V was shortened by 10 bases and J by 5 bases, with 17 bases between the two germline ends. The CDR3 covers 14 residues. The chain's CDR3 is CATSLGLQDNEQFF. CDR3 bases: TGTGCCACGTCGTTGGGTTTACAGGACAATGAGCAGTTCTTC.

CDR3 nucleotides: TGTGCCATCAGTGAAAGACAGGAAGCTTTCTTT. Residues: CAISERQEAFF. The rearrangement joins TRBV10-3 to TRBJ1-1, with D possibly matching TRBD1 (5 bases). Trimming shortened V by 3 bases and J by 8 bases, and 7 bases separated the two germline ends. Germline-derived CDR1 and CDR2 are ENHRY and SYGVKD. This CDR3 contains 11 residues.

This clonotype appeared a single time. The CDR3 reads CARQRLAGATYEQYF. The CDR3 DNA reads TGTGCCAGACAGAGACTAGCGGGAGCAACCTACGAGCAGTACTTC. This sequence joins TRBV19 and TRBJ2-7; TRBD2 matches at 12 bases. The ends lost 9 bases at V and 2 bases at J; junction bases unmatched: 8. Germline lookup yields CDR1 LNHDA and CDR2 SQIVND (reference sequence). CDR3 length: 15 amino acids.